Following are 21 T cell receptor beta chains from one sample sequenced in a study of blood T cell repertoires in COVID-19. Libraries were prepared by immunoSEQ multiplex PCR; TCRdb keeps only in-frame clonotypes and omits some of them. The sample holds approximately 250,000 clones, around 90% seen once. Sequencing was carried out using peripheral blood. Source of these receptors: a man in his thirties or forties with COVID-19, enrolled during active disease.

This chain joins TRBV27 and TRBJ2-5; TRBD2 aligns across 9 bases. Germline V CDR1 and CDR2: MNHEY, SMNVEV (reference sequence). There are 15 residues in the CDR3. The ends lost 4 bases at V and 4 bases at J; junction bases unmatched: 7. The DNA for the CDR3 is TGTGCCAGCAGTTCTCTTGGCGGGGGGGTAGAGACCCAGTACTTC. As protein: CASSSLGGGVETQYF.

The genes are TRBV11-3 and TRBJ2-1, with TRBD2 matching 15 bases. CDR3 length equals 17 residues. In germline, CDR1 is SGHNT, CDR2 YENEEA. Trimming cost V 5 bases and J 4 bases; bases outside gene matches: 6. The CDR3 here is CASSPGLAGGGYNEQFF. The CDR3 DNA reads TGTGCCAGCAGCCCGGGACTAGCGGGGGGAGGGTACAATGAGCAGTTCTTC.

The gene calls are TRBV18 and TRBJ1-4; tentative D call: TRBD1 (6 bases). Germline assignment: CDR1 KGHSH and CDR2 LQKENI. The CDR3 has 16 residues. V was trimmed by 4 bases and J by 7 bases, leaving 19 bases between them. The CDR3 region is CASSLASDSGREKLFF. The CDR3 bases are TGTGCCAGCTCACTCGCATCGGACAGCGGACGTGAAAAACTGTTTTTT.

The chain employs TRBV28 and TRBJ2-3; D is ambiguous. V gave up 3 bases and J gave up 4 bases, with 14 bases separating them. This CDR3 has 15 amino acids. Germline V lookup: CDR1 MDHEN, CDR2 SYDVKM. CDR3: CASSLSQARPDTQYF. CDR3 sequence (DNA): TGTGCCAGCAGTTTGTCCCAGGCCCGTCCAGATACGCAGTATTTT.

The table lists this clone with a few counts. J is TRBJ1-4 and V is TRBV6-1; weak D call: TRBD1 (6 bases). The V gene lost 1 base and the J gene lost 8 bases, with 17 bases spanning the gap. Germline V gene lookup returns CDR1 MNHNS and CDR2 SASEGT. This CDR3 has 16 amino acids. CDR3 residues: CASSEDQRGAREKLFF. CDR3 nucleotides: TGTGCCAGCAGTGAAGATCAACGGGGGGCTCGGGAAAAACTGTTTTTT.

The J gene is TRBJ1-5, the V gene TRBV7-2; no reliable D call. CDR3 length equals 18 residues. V lost 5 bases and J 0 bases, leaving 20 bases between the germline ends. CDR1 SGHTA and CDR2 FQGNSA come from the germline V gene. The CDR3 DNA sequence: TGTGCCAGCAGCACTCGGGGTGGAGGAGAGGGTAGCAATCAGCCCCAGCATTTT. Amino acids: CASSTRGGGEGSNQPQHF.

This clone showed up just once. The rearrangement uses TRBV5-6 and TRBJ2-7; 7 bases fit TRBD2. The ends lost 4 bases at V and 3 bases at J; junction bases unmatched: 10. This CDR3 is built from 15 residues. Germline loops: CDR1 SGHDT, CDR2 YYEEEE. This CDR3 reads CASSPWGGGDYEQYF. In DNA, the CDR3 is TGTGCCAGCAGCCCCTGGGGCGGGGGAGACTACGAGCAGTACTTC.

The chain employs TRBV19 and TRBJ1-2; 8 bases align to TRBD1. The germline CDR1 and CDR2 sequences are LNHDA and SQIVND (reference sequence). CDR3 length equals 15 residues. The V and J ends lost 0 bases and 6 bases, in that order; junction bases with no gene match: 6. The CDR3 coding sequence is TGTGCCAGTAGTATAGATCGAGACAGGGGCGATGGCTACACCTTC. This sequence encodes CASSIDRDRGDGYTF.

This clone came up once. The V gene is TRBV12-3 or TRBV12-4, the J gene TRBJ1-1; the D is unclear. The germline V and J ends were trimmed by 6 bases and 8 bases, with 13 bases remaining between them. There are 12 residues in the CDR3. CDR3: CASSLGPAEAFF. Written as DNA, the CDR3 is TGTGCCAGCAGCTTGGGCCCAGCCGAAGCTTTCTTT.

The chain has TRBV6-5 and TRBJ2-1, with 7 bases aligning to TRBD2. Trimming at V came to 4 bases and at J to 4 bases, leaving 10 bases not matched to a gene. Germline loops: CDR1 MNHEY, CDR2 SVGAGI. The CDR3 sequence is 16 residues long. CDR3 sequence reads: CASSSPQAGSYNEQFF. The CDR3 DNA is TGTGCCAGCAGTTCCCCCCAAGCGGGGTCATACAATGAGCAGTTCTTC.

The J gene is TRBJ1-2, the V gene TRBV5-4; 8 nucleotides match TRBD1. In germline, CDR1 is SGHNT, CDR2 YYREEE (reference sequence). CDR3 length: 16 residues. J gave up 4 bases and V 1 base, and 9 bases lay outside the gene matches. The CDR3 sequence is CASSLQSGQATYGYTF. CDR3 sequence (DNA): TGTGCCAGCAGCTTGCAATCGGGACAGGCCACCTATGGCTACACCTTC.

The V call is TRBV19, the J call TRBJ1-5; unclear D gene. V dropped 2 bases and J dropped 7 bases, with 12 bases sitting between them. There are 14 residues in the CDR3. Germline CDR1 reads LNHDA; CDR2 reads SQIVND (reference sequence). The CDR3 loop reads CASSISHLRQPQHF. The CDR3 bases are TGTGCCAGTAGTATAAGCCATCTGAGACAGCCCCAGCATTTT.

This chain connects TRBV9 to TRBJ1-2; unclear D gene. CDR3 length: 14 residues. Trimming shortened V by 1 base and J by 1 base, and 8 bases separated the two germline ends. Germline CDR1 reads SGDLS; CDR2 reads YYNGEE. CDR3 region: CASSVSGGNYGYTF. CDR3 in DNA: TGTGCCAGCAGCGTATCCGGTGGTAACTATGGCTACACCTTC.

The rearrangement uses TRBV6-5 and TRBJ2-1; 7 bases are shared with TRBD2. This CDR3 is built from 15 residues. Looked up from germline, CDR1 is MNHEY and CDR2 is SVGAGI. V shed 7 bases and J 0 bases; nucleotides not matched to a gene: 6. CDR3 in amino acids: CASNVLAASYNEQFF. CDR3 coding DNA: TGTGCCAGCAACGTCCTAGCGGCCTCCTACAATGAGCAGTTCTTC.

The chain employs TRBV7-9 and TRBJ1-3; D call uncertain. Germline V gene lookup returns CDR1 SEHNR and CDR2 FQNEAQ (reference sequence). The V gene lost 5 bases and the J gene lost 0 bases, with 8 bases spanning the gap. The CDR3 contains 14 residues. The chain's CDR3 is CASSTRDSGNTIYF. DNA for the CDR3: TGTGCCAGCAGCACTCGGGACTCTGGAAACACCATATATTTT. Full variable domain (missing parts from reference TRBV7-9 and TRBJ1-3): DTGVSQNPRHKITKRGQNVTFRCDPISEHNRLYWYRQTLGQGPEFLTYFQNEAQLEKSRLLSDRFSAERPKGSFSTLEIQRTEQGDSAMYLCASSTRDSGNTIYFGEGSWLTVV.

There are a few counts of this clone. J is TRBJ1-2 and V is TRBV7-9, with 8 bases that match TRBD1. The CDR3 loop spans 16 amino acids. Germline assignment: CDR1 SEHNR and CDR2 FQNEAQ (reference sequence). V lost 5 bases and J lost 4; bases outside the gene matches: 12. As DNA, the CDR3 is TGTGCCAGCAGCAAAAACCGGGACAGGAGGGGCTATGGCTACACCTTC. This gives the protein CASSKNRDRRGYGYTF.

The rearrangement joins TRBV5-1 to TRBJ1-1, with D tentatively TRBD1 (6 bases). V was cut by 4 bases and J by 1 base, with 11 bases left in between. Looked up from germline, CDR1 is SGHRS and CDR2 is YFSETQ. The CDR3 loop spans 14 amino acids. The CDR3 here is CASSRTGTNTEAFF. CDR3 DNA sequence: TGCGCCAGCAGCAGAACAGGGACGAACACTGAAGCTTTCTTT.

This chain links TRBV5-1 with TRBJ2-5, with 11 bases that match TRBD2. V lost 4 bases and J lost 4; bases outside the gene matches: 6. Germline V gene lookup returns CDR1 SGHRS and CDR2 YFSETQ. This CDR3 has 15 residues. The CDR3 region is CASSPAGTSGETQYF. CDR3 DNA: TGCGCCAGCAGCCCCGCCGGGACTAGCGGAGAGACCCAGTACTTC.

In its sample, this clone was seen once. The chain is built from TRBV6-5 and TRBJ2-7, with D possibly being TRBD2 (5 bases). Trimming removed 6 bases at V and 2 bases at J, with 14 bases between. This CDR3 has 14 amino acids. Germline loops: CDR1 MNHEY, CDR2 SVGAGI. CDR3 nucleotide sequence: TGTGCCAGCAGGCAGACCGCGGGTCCCTACGAGCAGTACTTC. It encodes CASRQTAGPYEQYF.

V usage is TRBV5-6 and J usage is TRBJ1-4; 10 bases agree with TRBD1. With 5 bases clipped from V and 8 bases from J, the junction kept 6 bases outside the gene matches. The CDR3 runs 14 residues. The germline V gene encodes CDR1 SGHDT and CDR2 YYEEEE. The CDR3 sequence is CASRPDRGLEKLFF. The DNA of the CDR3 is TGTGCCAGCAGACCCGACAGGGGGCTCGAAAAACTGTTTTTT.

This sequence joins TRBV7-9 and TRBJ2-7; TRBD1 matches at 10 bases. The length of the CDR3 is 15 residues. V lost 4 bases and J lost 7; bases outside the gene matches: 10. CDR1 SEHNR and CDR2 FQNEAQ come from the germline V gene (reference sequence). CDR3 in amino acids: CASSSYPRTGGEQYF. The CDR3 region has the DNA TGTGCCAGCAGCTCTTACCCTCGGACAGGGGGAGAGCAGTACTTC.